This T cell receptor (beta chain) was captured by sequencing in a study of blood T cell repertoires in COVID-19. The CDR3 totals 13 residues. The V and J ends lost 6 bases and 4 bases respectively, with 12 bases between them. The germline gives CDR1 MDHEN, CDR2 SYDVKM. Measured with immunoSEQ multiplex PCR; TCRdb has only the in-frame clones, and not every one. The sample includes roughly 230,000 clones, around 89% seen only once; the top ten take under 2.5%. This clone was seen a single time. This clonotype originated in a woman aged 55-70 years with COVID-19, enrolled during active disease. The chain joins TRBV28 to TRBJ1-2, with D unclear. The source material was peripheral blood. This chain's CDR3 is CASSRGAPYGYTF. For the CDR3, the DNA is TGTGCCAGCAGCCGGGGAGCACCCTATGGCTACACCTTC.